This T cell receptor beta chain derives from a study of blood T cell repertoires in COVID-19. Study-level background: Acute and convalescent COVID-19 specimens originated in the United States, Italy and Spain.

Profiled with immunoSEQ multiplex PCR; TCRdb holds only in-frame clones, not every one. The profile shows over 400,000 clones, less than 90% of them singletons. The CDR3 is 13 residues long. Trimming cost V 6 bases and J 2 bases, with 7 bases left between them. Per the germline V gene, CDR1 is LGHDT and CDR2 is YNNKEL (reference sequence). The V gene is TRBV3-1 (or the pseudogene TRBV3-2), the J gene TRBJ1-4, with D perhaps TRBD1 (5 bases). The sequenced sample was peripheral blood. This TCR was recovered from a woman in her forties or fifties with COVID-19, enrolled during active disease. The CDR3 DNA sequence: TGTGCCAGCAGTGGGGCGACTAATGAAAAACTGTTTTTT. Amino acids: CASSGATNEKLFF.